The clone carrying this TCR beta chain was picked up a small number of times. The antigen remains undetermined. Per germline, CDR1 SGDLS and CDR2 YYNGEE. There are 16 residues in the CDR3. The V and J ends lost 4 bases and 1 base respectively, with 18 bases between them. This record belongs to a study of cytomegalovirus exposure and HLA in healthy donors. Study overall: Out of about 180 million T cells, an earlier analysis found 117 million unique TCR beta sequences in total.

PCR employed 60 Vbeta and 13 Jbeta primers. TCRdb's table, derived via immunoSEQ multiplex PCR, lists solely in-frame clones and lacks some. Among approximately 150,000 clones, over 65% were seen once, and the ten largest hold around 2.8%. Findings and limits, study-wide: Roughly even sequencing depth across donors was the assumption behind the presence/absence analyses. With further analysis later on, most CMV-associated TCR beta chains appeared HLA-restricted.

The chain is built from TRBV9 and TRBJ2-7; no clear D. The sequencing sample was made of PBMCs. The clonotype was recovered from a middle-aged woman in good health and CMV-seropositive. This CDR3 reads CASSPSDTYSSYEQYF. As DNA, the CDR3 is TGTGCCAGCAGCCCCTCCGACACCTACTCTTCCTACGAGCAGTACTTC.